The sequence of this T cell receptor (beta chain) was determined in a study of T cells in Graves' hyperthyroidism and ophthalmopathy. Those with hyperthyroidism were 18 to 65 years old, newly diagnosed, and ill for under 2 months. Uncontrolled infection, other autoimmune disease, pregnancy or lactation barred patients from enrollment. The source of the PBMCs was approximately 10 ml of fresh peripheral blood. RNA transcripts gave rise to amplified TCR beta CDR3 regions. The study used the HTBI primer set for a first-round RT-PCR of the TCR CDR3. MiXCR was run by TCRdb on the multiplex PCR reads, yielding one entry per CDR3 protein. The top ten clones hold around 19% of a sample with around 560,000 distinct CDR3 sequences, 16% of them seen once. CDR3 length equals 14 residues. The V gene lost 3 bases and the J gene lost 4 bases, with 9 bases spanning the gap. The germline V gene encodes CDR1 KGHDR and CDR2 SFDVKD.

This sequence was found in a woman younger than 35 with Graves' hyperthyroidism. The V gene is TRBV24-1, the J gene TRBJ1-5; D remains unclear. The specimen sequenced was blood. CDR3 region: CATSDRDWNQPQHF. The CDR3 nucleotides are TGTGCCACCAGTGATAGAGACTGGAATCAGCCCCAGCATTTT.